This TCR beta chain was sequenced for a study of blood T cell repertoires in COVID-19. Here immunoSEQ multiplex PCR was the method, and the copy in TCRdb shows in-frame clones only, minus some. This table holds around 450,000 clones, about nine tenths found once. Trimming removed 3 bases from V and 2 bases from J, with 9 bases in between. There are 14 residues in the CDR3. Germline assignment: CDR1 SGHTA and CDR2 FQGNSA. The chain employs TRBV7-2 and TRBJ2-3; perhaps TRBD2 as D (6 bases). Sequencing used PBMCs or T cells enriched from blood (not recorded which). The TCR comes from a woman under 30 who had recovered from COVID-19. The CDR3: CASSFSGPTDTQYF. DNA of the CDR3: TGTGCCAGCAGCTTTAGCGGCCCCACAGATACGCAGTATTTT.